The sequence of this TCR beta chain was determined in a study of T cell changes during pregnancy in multiple sclerosis. V was clipped by 1 base and J by 5 bases, with 11 bases between them. Germline CDR1 reads SGHVS; CDR2 reads FNYEAQ. This CDR3 comprises 15 residues. Assay: immunoSEQ multiplex PCR; the TCRdb copy retains only in-frame clones and omits some. The sample holds more than 50,000 clones, roughly nine tenths seen once. This receptor was obtained from a female donor in good health, enrolled as a control in a pregnancy study. This chain connects TRBV7-6 to TRBJ2-2; D unclear. The material sequenced was CD4+ T cells from peripheral blood mononuclear cells, taken after pregnancy. The CDR3 nucleotides read TGTGCCAGCAGCTTAGTTTTGACTCTAACCGGGGAGCTGTTTTTT. Translating gives CASSLVLTLTGELFF.